The clone carrying this T cell receptor beta chain was recorded at least ten times. The antigen remains unidentified. The V and J ends lost 0 bases and 4 bases respectively, with 12 bases between them. The germline V gene has CDR1 SNHLY and CDR2 FYNNEI. This CDR3 has 15 amino acids. TCR beta CDR3 region amplification was performed from RNA transcripts. First-round RT-PCR of the TCR CDR3 relied on the HTBI primer set. TCRdb recomputed calls from the multiplex PCR reads with MiXCR, one row per CDR3 protein. The data show about 530,000 distinct CDR3 sequences, roughly 15% seen once. This specimen comes from a study of T cells in Graves' hyperthyroidism and ophthalmopathy. Together with thyroid ultrasound, orbital computed tomography, serum thyroxine and TRAb, clinical symptoms were used for diagnoses. Using over 8.5 ml of fresh peripheral blood, PBMCs were prepared. Findings of the study overall: In blood, most of the thyroid clonotypes expanded above 0.001 were also present. Separating ophthalmopathy from stable hyperthyroidism was achieved by a 13 V-J model.

Sequenced sample: blood. This TCR was sampled from a young woman with Graves' ophthalmopathy. This chain uses TRBV2 with TRBJ1-2; D gene unclear. DNA for the CDR3: TGTGCCAGCAGTGAAGCTCGTGGAGCGATCTATGGCTACACCTTC. Its protein product is CASSEARGAIYGYTF.